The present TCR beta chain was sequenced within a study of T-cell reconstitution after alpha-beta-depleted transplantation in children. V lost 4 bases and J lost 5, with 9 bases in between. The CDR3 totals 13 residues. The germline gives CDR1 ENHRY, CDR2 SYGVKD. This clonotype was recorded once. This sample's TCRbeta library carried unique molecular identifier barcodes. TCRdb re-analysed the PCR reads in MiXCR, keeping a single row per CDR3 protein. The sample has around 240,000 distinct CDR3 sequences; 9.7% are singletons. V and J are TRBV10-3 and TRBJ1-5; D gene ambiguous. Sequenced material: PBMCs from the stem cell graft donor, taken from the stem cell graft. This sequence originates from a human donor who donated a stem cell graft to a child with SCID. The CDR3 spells CAISVKEDQPQHF. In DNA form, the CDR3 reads TGTGCCATCAGTGTTAAAGAAGATCAGCCCCAGCATTTT.